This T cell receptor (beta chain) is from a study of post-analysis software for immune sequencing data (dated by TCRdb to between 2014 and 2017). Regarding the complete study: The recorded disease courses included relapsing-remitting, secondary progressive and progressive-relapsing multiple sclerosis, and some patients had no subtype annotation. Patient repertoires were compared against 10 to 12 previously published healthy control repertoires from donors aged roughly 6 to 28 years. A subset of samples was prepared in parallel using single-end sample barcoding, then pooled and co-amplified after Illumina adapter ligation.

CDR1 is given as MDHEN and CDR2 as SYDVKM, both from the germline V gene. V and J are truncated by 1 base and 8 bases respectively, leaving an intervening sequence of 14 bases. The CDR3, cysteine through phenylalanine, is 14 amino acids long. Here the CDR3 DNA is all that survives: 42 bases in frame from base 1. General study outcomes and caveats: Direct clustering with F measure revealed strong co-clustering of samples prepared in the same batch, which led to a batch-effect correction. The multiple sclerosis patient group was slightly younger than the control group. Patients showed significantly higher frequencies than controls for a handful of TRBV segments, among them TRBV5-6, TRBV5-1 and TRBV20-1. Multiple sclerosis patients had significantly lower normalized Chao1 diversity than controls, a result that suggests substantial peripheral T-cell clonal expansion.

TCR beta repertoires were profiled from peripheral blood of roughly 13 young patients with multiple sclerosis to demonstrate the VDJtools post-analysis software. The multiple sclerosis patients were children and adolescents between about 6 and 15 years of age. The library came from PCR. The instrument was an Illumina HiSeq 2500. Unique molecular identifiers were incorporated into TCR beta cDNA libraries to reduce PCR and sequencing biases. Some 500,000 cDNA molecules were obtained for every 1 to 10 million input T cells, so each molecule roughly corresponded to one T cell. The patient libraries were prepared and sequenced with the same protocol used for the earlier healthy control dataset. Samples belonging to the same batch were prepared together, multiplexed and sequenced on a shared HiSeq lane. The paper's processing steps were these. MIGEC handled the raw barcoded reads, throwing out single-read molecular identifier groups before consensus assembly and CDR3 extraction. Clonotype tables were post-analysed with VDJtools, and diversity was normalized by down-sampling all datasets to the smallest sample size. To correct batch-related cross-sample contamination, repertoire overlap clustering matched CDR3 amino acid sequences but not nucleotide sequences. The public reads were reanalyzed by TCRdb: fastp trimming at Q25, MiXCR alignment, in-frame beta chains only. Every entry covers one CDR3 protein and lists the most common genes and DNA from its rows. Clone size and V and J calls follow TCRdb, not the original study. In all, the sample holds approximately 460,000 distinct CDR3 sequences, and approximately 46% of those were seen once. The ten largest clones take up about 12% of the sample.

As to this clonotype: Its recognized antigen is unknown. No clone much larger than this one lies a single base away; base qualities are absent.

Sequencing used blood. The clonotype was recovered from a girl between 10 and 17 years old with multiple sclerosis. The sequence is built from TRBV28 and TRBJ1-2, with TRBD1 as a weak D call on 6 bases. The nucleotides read TGTGCCAGCAGTTTATCGGTCGCCGGGGGCGGCTACACCTTC. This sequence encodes CASSLSVAGGGYTF.